This paragraph covers one T cell receptor (beta chain) sequence. V lost 10 bases and J 1 base, leaving 14 bases between the germline ends. The length of the CDR3 is 14 residues. CDR1 and CDR2 from the germline V gene are PRHDT and FYEKMQ (reference sequence). The sample originates from a study of T cell repertoires in aging, cancer and after chemotherapy. Amplification of TCR beta used genomic DNA extracted from peripheral blood. Multiplex touch-down PCR with TRB-A/B primers amplified rearranged V-D-J TRB sequences. TCRdb itself ran the multiplex PCR reads through MiXCR, one entry per CDR3 protein. The profile shows about 12,000 distinct CDR3 sequences, about 28% of them singletons.

The J gene is TRBJ1-3, the V gene TRBV13; D is unclear. The TCR originated in a human donor in good health. The donor label of this sample is uncertain. Material: blood. The CDR3, as DNA: TGTGCCACCTTAGGGCGGGAGTCTGGAAACACCATATATTTT. Translated, it gives CATLGRESGNTIYF.